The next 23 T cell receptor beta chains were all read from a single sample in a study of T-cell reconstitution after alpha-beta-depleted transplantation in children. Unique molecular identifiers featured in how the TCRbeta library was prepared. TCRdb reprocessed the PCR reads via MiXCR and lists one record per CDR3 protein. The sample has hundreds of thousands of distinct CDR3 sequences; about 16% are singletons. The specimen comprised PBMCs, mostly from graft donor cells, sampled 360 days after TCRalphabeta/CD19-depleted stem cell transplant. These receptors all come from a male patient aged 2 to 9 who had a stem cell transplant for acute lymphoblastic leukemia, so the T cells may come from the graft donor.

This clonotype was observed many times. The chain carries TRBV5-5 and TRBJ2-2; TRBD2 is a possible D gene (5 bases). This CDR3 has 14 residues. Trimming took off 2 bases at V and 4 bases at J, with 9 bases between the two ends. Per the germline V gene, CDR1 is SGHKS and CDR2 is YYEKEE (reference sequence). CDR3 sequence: CASSFGGFTGELFF. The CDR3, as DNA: TGTGCCAGCAGCTTTGGAGGCTTCACCGGGGAGCTGTTTTTT. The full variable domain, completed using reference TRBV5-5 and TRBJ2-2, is DAGVTQSPTHLIKTRGQQVTLRCSPISGHKSVSWYQQVLGQGPQFIFQYYEKEERGRGNFPDRFSARQFPNYSSELNVNALLLGDSALYLCASSFGGFTGELFFGEGSRLTVL.

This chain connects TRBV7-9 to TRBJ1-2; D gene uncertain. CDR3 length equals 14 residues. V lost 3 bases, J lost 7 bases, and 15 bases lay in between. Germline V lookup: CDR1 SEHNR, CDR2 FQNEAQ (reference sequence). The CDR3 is CASSFFPELSGYTF. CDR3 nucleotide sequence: TGTGCCAGCAGCTTTTTCCCCGAGTTAAGTGGCTACACCTTC.

This chain's CDR3 is CASISTSYEQYF. CDR3 DNA sequence: TGTGCCAGCATCTCGACCTCCTACGAGCAGTACTTC. V is TRBV28 and J is TRBJ2-7; D remains unclear. V dropped 7 bases and J dropped 0 bases, with 7 bases sitting between them. This CDR3 is built from 12 residues. CDR1 and CDR2 from the germline V gene are MDHEN and SYDVKM.

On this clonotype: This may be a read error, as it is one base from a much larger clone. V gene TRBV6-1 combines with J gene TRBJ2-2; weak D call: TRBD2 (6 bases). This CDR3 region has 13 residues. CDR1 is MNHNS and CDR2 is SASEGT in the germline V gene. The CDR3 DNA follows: TGTGCCATCAGTCCTCGGGGGAATCGGGAGCTGTTTTTT. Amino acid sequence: CAISPRGNRELFF.

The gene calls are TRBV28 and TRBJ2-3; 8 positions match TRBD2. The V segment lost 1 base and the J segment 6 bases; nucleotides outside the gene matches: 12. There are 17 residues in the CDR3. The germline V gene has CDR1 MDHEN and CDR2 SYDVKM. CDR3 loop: CASSLSPGTSTVDTQYF. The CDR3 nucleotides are TGTGCCAGCAGTTTATCCCCCGGGACTAGTACCGTCGATACGCAGTATTTT.

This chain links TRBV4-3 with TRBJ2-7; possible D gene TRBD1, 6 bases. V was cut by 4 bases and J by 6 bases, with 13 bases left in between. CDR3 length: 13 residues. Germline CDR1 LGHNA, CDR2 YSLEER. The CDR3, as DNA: TGCGCCAGCAGCCGAGTAGGACAGACCGAGCAGTACTTC. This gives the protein CASSRVGQTEQYF.

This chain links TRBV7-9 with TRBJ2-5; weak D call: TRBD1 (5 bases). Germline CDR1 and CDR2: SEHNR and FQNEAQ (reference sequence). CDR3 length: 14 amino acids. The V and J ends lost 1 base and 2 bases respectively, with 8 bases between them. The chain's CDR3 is CASSLGTQQETQYF. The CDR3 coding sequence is TGTGCCAGCAGCTTAGGGACACAACAAGAGACCCAGTACTTC.

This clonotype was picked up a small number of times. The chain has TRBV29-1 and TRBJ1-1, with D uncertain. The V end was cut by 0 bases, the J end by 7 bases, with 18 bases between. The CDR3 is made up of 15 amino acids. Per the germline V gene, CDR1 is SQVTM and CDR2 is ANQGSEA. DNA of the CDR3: TGCAGCGTTGAAGATCGGTGGCGTGTCACCGATGAAGCTTTCTTT. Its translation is CSVEDRWRVTDEAFF.

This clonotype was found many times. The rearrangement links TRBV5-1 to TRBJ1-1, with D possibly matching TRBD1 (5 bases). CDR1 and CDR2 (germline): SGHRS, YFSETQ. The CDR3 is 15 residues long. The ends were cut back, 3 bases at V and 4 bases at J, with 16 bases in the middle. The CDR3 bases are TGCGCCAGCAGCTGCCGGGACGTCGGGACCACTGAAGCTTTCTTT. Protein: CASSCRDVGTTEAFF.

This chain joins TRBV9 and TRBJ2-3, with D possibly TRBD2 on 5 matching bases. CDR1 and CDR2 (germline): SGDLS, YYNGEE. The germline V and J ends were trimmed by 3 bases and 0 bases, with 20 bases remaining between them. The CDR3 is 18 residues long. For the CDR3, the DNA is TGTGCCAGCAGCGAAAGCCCATTTAGCGCCCTGAGCACAGATACGCAGTATTTT. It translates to CASSESPFSALSTDTQYF.

In DNA form, the CDR3 reads TGTGCCAGCAGTTTTCCTCCGCAGGGAAGTTTTCAAGAGACCCAGTACTTC. Translating gives CASSFPPQGSFQETQYF. The J gene is TRBJ2-5, the V gene TRBV28, with a possible D match to TRBD1 (5 bases). CDR3 length: 17 amino acids. The germline V and J ends were trimmed by 3 bases and 2 bases, with 19 bases remaining between them. CDR1 is MDHEN and CDR2 is SYDVKM in the germline V gene.

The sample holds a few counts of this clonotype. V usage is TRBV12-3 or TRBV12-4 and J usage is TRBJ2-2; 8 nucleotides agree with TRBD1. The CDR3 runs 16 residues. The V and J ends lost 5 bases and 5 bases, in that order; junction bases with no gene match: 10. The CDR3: CASSRRRDRHTGELFF. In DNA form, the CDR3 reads TGTGCCAGCAGTCGTCGCCGGGACAGGCATACCGGGGAGCTGTTTTTT.

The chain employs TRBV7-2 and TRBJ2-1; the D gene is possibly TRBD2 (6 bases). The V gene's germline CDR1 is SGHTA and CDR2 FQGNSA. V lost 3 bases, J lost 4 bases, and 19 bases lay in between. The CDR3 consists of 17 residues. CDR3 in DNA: TGTGCCAGCAGCTTTCCCCTCCTAGCGCAACCTTACAATGAGCAGTTCTTC. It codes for CASSFPLLAQPYNEQFF.

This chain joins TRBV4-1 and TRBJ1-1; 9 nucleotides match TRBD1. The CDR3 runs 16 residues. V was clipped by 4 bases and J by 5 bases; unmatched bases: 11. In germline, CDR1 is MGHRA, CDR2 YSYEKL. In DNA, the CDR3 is TGCGCCAGCAGCCCCCACCCGACAGGGGGAGTGACTGAAGCTTTCTTT. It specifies CASSPHPTGGVTEAFF.

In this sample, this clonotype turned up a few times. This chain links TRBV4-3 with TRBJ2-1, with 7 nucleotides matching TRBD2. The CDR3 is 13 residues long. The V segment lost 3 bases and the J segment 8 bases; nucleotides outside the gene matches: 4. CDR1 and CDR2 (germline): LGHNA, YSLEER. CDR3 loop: CASSQGAGYEQFF. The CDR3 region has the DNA TGCGCCAGCAGCCAGGGAGCGGGGTATGAGCAGTTCTTC.

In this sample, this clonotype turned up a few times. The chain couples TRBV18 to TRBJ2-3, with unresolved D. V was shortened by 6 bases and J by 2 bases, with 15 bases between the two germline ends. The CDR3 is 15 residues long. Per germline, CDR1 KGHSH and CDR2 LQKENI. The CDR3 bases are TGTGCCAGCTCCCACTCTCCTGGAACCACAGATACGCAGTATTTT. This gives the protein CASSHSPGTTDTQYF.

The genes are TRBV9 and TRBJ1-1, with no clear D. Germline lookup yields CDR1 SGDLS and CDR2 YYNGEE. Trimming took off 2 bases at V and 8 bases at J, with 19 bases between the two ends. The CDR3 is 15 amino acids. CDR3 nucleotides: TGTGCCAGCAGCGTCCTATCGAGTAGAGGAGGGGAAGCTTTCTTT. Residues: CASSVLSSRGGEAFF.

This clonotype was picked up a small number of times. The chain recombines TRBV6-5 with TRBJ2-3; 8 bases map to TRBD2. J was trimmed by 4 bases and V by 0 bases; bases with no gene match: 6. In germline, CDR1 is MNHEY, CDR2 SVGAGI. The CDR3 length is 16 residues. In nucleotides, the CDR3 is TGTGCCAGCAGTTACTCGGCTCTAGCGGGCGCAGATACGCAGTATTTT. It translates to CASSYSALAGADTQYF.

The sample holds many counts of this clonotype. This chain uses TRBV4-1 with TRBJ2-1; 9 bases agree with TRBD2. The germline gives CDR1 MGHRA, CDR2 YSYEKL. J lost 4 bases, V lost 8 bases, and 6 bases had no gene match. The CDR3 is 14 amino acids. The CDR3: CASSRLAAYNEQFF. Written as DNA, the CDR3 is TGCGCCAGCTCTCGACTAGCGGCTTACAATGAGCAGTTCTTC.

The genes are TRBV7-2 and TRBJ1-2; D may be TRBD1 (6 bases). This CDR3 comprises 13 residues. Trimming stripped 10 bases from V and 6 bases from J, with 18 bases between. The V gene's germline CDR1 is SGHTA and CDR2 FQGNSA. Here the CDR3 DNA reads TGTGCCATATCGGGGGCAGGGGCGGATGGCTACACCTTC. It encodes CAISGAGADGYTF.

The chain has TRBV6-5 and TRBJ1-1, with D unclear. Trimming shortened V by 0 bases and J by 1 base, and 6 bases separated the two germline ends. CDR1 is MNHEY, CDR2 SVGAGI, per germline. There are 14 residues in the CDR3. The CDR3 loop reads CASSYSPGNTEAFF. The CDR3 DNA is TGTGCCAGCAGTTACTCGCCAGGGAACACTGAAGCTTTCTTT.

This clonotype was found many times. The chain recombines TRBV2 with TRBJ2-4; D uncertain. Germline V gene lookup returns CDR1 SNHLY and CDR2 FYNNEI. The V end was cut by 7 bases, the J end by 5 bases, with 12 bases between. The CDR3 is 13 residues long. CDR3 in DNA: TGTGCCAGCAACGTCGGGCGTGAAAACATTCAGTACTTC. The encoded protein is CASNVGRENIQYF.

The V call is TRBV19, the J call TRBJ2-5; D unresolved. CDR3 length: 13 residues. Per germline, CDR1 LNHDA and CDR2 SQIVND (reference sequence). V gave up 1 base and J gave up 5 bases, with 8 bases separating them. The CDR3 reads CASSIGYTETQYF. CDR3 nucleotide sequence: TGTGCCAGTAGTATAGGATACACGGAGACCCAGTACTTC.